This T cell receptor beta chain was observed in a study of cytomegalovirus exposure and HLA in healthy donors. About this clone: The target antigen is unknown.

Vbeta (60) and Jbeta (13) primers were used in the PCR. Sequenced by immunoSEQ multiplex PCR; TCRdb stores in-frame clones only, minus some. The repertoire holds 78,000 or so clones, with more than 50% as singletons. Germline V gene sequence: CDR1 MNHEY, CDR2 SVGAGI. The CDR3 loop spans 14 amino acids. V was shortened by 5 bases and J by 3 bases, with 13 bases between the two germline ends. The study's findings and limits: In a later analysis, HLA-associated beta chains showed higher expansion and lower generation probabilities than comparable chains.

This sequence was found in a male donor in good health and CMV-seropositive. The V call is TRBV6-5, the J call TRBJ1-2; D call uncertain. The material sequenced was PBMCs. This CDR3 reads CASSLQISHYGYTF. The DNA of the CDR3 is TGTGCCAGCAGTCTTCAGATTTCTCACTATGGCTACACCTTC.